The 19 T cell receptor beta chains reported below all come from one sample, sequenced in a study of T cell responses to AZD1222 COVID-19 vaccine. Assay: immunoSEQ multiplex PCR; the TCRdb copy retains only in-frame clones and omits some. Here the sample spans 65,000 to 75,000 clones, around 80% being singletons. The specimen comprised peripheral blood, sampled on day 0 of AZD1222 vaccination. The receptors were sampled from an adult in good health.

CDR3 in amino acids: CASSTPAAGAYNEQFF. The DNA for the CDR3 is TGTGCCAGCAGTACCCCGGCGGCGGGGGCCTACAATGAGCAGTTCTTC. The V and J genes are TRBV6-2 or TRBV6-3 and TRBJ2-1; 7 bases fit TRBD2. The ends lost 5 bases at V and 2 bases at J; junction bases unmatched: 9. The CDR3 covers 16 residues. CDR1 and CDR2 from the germline V gene are MNHEY and SVGEGT.

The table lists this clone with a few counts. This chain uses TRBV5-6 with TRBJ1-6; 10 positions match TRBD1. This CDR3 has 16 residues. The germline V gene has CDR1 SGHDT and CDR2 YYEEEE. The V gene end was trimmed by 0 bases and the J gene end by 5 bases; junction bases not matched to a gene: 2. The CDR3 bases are TGTGCCAGCAGCTTGGATGGGACAGGGGATAATTCACCCCTCCACTTT. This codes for CASSLDGTGDNSPLHF.

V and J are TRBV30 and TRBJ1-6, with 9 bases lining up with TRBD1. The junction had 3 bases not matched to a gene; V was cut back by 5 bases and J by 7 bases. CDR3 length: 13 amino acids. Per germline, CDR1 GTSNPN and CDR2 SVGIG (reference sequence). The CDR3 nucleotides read TGTGCCTGGCAGGGACAGGGCAATTCACCCCTCCACTTT. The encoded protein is CAWQGQGNSPLHF.

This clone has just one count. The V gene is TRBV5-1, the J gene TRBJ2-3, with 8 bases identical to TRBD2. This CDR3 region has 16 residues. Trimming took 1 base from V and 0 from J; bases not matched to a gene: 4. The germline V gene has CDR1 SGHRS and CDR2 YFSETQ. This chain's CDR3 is CASSLSASGSTDTQYF. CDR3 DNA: TGCGCCAGCAGCTTGTCGGCTAGCGGGAGCACAGATACGCAGTATTTT.

CDR3 loop: CASSLVAGSNQPQHF. CDR3 nucleotide sequence: TGTGCCAGCAGCTTAGTTGCGGGTAGCAATCAGCCCCAGCATTTT. The chain is built from TRBV7-8 and TRBJ1-5, with no clear D. The germline V gene encodes CDR1 SGHVS and CDR2 FQNEAQ. The CDR3 runs to 15 residues. V lost 1 base, J lost 0 bases, and 7 bases lay in between. Drawing the rest from reference TRBV7-8 and TRBJ1-5, the complete variable domain is GAGVSQSPRYKVAKRGQDVALRCDPISGHVSLFWYQQALGQGPEFLTYFQNEAQLDKSGLPSDRFFAERPEGSVSTLKIQRTQQEDSAVYLCASSLVAGSNQPQHFGDGTRLSIL.

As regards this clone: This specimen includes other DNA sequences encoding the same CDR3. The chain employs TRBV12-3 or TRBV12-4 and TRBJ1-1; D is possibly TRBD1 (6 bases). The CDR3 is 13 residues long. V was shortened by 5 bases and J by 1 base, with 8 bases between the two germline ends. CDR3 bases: TGTGCCAGCAGTCCGGGACAGAACACTGAAGCTTTCTTT. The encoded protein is CASSPGQNTEAFF.

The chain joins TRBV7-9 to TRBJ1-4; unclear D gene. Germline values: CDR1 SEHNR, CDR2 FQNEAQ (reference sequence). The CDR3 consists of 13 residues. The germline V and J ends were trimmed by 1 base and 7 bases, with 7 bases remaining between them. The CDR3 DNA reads TGTGCCAGCAGCTTAGTGGTTACTGAAAAACTGTTTTTT. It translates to CASSLVVTEKLFF.

CDR3 residues: CASTLDRGPPGELFF. CDR3 in DNA: TGTGCCAGCACCTTGGACAGGGGGCCCCCCGGGGAGCTGTTTTTT. The chain uses TRBV9 and TRBJ2-2; 11 bases fit TRBD1. From germline, CDR1 is SGDLS and CDR2 YYNGEE. The CDR3 covers 15 residues. With V trimmed by 6 bases and J by 6 bases, 7 bases remained unmatched.

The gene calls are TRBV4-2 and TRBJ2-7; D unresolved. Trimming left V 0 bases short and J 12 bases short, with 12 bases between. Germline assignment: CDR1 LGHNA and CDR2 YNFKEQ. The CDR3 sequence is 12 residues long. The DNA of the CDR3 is TGTGCCAGCAGCCAAGAAATAGGTATTTGGTACTTC. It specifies CASSQEIGIWYF.

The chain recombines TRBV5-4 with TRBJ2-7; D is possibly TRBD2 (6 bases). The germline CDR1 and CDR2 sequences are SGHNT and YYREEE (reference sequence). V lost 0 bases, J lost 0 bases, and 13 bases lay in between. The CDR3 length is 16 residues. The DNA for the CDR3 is TGTGCCAGCAGCTTGGGTAATAGCGGTTTCTCCTACGAGCAGTACTTC. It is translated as CASSLGNSGFSYEQYF.

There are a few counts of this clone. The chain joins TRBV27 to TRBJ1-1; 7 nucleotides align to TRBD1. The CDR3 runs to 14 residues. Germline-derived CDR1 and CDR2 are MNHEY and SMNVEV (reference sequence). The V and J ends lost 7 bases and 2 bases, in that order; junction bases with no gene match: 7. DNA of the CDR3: TGTGCCAGCACCTCGGGACAGTCTAACACTGAAGCTTTCTTT. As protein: CASTSGQSNTEAFF.

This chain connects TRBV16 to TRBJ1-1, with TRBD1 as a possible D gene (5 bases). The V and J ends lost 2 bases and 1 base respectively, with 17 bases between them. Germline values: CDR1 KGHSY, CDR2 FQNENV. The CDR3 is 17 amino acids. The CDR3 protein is CASSQTATATPNTEAFF. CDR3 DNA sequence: TGTGCCAGCAGCCAAACGGCGACAGCGACCCCGAACACTGAAGCTTTCTTT.

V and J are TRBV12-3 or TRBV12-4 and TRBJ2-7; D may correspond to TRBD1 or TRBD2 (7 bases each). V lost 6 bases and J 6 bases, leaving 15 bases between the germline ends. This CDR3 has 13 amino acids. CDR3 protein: CASRVAGGGEQYF. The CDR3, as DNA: TGTGCCAGCAGGGTCGCAGGGGGGGGCGAGCAGTACTTC.

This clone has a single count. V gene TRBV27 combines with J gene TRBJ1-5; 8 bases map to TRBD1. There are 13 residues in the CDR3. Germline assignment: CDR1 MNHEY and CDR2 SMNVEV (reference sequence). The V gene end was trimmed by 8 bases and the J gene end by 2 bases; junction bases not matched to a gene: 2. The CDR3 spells CASADRGNQPQHF. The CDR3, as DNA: TGTGCCAGCGCGGACAGGGGCAATCAGCCCCAGCATTTT.

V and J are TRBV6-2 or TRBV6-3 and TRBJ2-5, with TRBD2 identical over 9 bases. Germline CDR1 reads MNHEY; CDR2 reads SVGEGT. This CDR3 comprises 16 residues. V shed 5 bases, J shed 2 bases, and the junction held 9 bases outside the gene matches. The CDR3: CASSPLAGRSQETQYF. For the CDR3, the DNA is TGTGCCAGCAGTCCCCTAGCGGGGCGATCACAAGAGACCCAGTACTTC.

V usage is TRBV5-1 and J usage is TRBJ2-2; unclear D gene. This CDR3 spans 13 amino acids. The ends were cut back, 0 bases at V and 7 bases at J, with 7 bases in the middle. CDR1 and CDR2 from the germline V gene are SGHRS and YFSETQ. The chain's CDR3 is CASSLAVGGELFF. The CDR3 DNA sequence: TGCGCCAGCAGCTTGGCCGTTGGCGGGGAGCTGTTTTTT.

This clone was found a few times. CDR3 in amino acids: CASHDRVNQPQHF. Here the CDR3 DNA reads TGTGCCAGCCATGACAGGGTAAATCAGCCCCAGCATTTT. This chain joins TRBV2 and TRBJ1-5; 7 positions agree with TRBD1. The V and J ends lost 8 bases and 4 bases, in that order; junction bases with no gene match: 5. Per germline, CDR1 SNHLY and CDR2 FYNNEI. This CDR3 comprises 13 residues.

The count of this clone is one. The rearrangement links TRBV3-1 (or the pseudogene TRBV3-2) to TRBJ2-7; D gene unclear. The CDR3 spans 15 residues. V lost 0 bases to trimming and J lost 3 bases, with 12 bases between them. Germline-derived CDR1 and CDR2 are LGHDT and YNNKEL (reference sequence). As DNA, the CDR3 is TGTGCCAGCAGCCAAGACCCTTCCTGGGTCTACGAGCAGTACTTC. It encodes CASSQDPSWVYEQYF.

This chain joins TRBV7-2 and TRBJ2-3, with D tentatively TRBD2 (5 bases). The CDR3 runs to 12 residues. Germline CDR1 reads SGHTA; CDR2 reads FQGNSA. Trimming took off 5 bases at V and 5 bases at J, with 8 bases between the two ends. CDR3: CASSRREDTQYF. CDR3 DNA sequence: TGTGCCAGCAGCCGCCGGGAAGATACGCAGTATTTT.